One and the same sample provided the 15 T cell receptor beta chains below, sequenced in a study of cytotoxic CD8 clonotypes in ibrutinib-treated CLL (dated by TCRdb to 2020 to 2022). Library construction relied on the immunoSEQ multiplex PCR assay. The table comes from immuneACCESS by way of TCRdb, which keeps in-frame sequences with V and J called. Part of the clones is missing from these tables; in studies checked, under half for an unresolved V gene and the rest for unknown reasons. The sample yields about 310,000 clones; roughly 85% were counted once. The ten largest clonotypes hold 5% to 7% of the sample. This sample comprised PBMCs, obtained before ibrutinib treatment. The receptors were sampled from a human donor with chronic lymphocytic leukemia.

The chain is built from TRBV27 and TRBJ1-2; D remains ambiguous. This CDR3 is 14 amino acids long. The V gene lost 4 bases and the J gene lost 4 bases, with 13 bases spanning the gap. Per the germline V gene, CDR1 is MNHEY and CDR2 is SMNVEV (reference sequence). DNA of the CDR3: TGTGCCAGCAGTTCCAGGAATAAAGTCTATGGCTACACCTTC. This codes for CASSSRNKVYGYTF.

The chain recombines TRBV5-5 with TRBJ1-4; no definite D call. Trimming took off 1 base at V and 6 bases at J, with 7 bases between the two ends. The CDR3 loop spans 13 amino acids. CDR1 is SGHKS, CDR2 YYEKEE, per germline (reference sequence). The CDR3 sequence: CASSLKRDEKLFF. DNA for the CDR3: TGTGCCAGCAGCTTGAAGCGGGATGAAAAACTGTTTTTT. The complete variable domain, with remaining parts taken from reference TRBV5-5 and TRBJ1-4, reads DAGVTQSPTHLIKTRGQQVTLRCSPISGHKSVSWYQQVLGQGPQFIFQYYEKEERGRGNFPDRFSARQFPNYSSELNVNALLLGDSALYLCASSLKRDEKLFFGSGTQLSVL.

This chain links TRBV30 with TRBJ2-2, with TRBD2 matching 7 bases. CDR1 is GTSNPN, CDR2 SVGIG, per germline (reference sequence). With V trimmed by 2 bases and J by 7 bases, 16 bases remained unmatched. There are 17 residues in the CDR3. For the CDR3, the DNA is TGTGCCTGGAGTTTGGGACTAACTGATGAGGTGATCGGGGAGCTGTTTTTT. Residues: CAWSLGLTDEVIGELFF.

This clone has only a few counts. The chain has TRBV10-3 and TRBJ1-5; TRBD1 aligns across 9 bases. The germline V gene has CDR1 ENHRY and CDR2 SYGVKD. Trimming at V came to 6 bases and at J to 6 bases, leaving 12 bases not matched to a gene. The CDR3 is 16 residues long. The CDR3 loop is CAISADWTGEGQPQHF. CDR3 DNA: TGTGCCATCAGCGCCGATTGGACAGGGGAAGGTCAGCCCCAGCATTTT.

CDR3 nucleotides: TGTGCCAGCTCACCTAGACGACAGGTGAACCAAGAGACCCAGTACTTC. Translation gives CASSPRRQVNQETQYF. The rearrangement joins TRBV18 to TRBJ2-5; D might be TRBD1 (6 bases). Germline CDR1 and CDR2: KGHSH and LQKENI. V lost 3 bases and J 0 bases, leaving 14 bases between the germline ends. The CDR3 has 16 amino acids.

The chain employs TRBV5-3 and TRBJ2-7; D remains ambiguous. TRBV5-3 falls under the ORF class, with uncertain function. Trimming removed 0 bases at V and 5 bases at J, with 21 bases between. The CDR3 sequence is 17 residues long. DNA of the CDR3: TGTGCCAGAAGCTTGGTTCGACGGTACGAACGTGTCGACGAGCAGTACTTC. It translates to CARSLVRRYERVDEQYF.

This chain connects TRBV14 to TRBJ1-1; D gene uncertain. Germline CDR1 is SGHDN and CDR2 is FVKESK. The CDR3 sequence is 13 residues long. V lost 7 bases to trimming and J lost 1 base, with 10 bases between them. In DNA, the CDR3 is TGTGCCAGCAAGGCCGGTTCGAACACTGAAGCTTTCTTT. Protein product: CASKAGSNTEAFF.

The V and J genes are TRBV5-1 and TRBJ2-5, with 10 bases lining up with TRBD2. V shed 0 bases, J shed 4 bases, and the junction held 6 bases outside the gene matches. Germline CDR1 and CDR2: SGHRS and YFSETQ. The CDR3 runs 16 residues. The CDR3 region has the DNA TGCGCCAGCAGCTTGGGTCTAAGCGGGAGGGGAGAGACCCAGTACTTC. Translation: CASSLGLSGRGETQYF.

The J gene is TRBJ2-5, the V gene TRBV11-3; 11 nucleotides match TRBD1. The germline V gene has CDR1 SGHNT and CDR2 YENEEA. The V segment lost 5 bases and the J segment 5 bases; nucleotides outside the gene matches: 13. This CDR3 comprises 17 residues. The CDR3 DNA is TGTGCCAGCAGCCTCCGTTTTAGGACAGGGGGCCGGGAGACCCAGTACTTC. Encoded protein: CASSLRFRTGGRETQYF.

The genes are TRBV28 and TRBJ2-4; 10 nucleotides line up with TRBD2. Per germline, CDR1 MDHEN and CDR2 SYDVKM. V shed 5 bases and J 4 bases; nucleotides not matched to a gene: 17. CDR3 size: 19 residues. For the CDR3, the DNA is TGTGCCAGCAGTCTCCGGGGGGGGAGGCGGACTAGCGGAAAAAACATTCAGTACTTC. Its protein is CASSLRGGRRTSGKNIQYF.

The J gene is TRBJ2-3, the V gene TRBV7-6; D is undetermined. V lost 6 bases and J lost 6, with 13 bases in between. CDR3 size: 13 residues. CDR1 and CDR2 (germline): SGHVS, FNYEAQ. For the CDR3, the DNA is TGTGCCAGCAGTAAATCCGCGCCGGATACGCAGTATTTT. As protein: CASSKSAPDTQYF.

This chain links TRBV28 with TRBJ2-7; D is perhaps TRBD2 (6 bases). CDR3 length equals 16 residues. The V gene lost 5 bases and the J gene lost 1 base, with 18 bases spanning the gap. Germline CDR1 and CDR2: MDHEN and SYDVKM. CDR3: CASSPGGDWASYEQYF. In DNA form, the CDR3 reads TGTGCCAGCAGTCCCGGTGGGGACTGGGCTTCCTACGAGCAGTACTTC.

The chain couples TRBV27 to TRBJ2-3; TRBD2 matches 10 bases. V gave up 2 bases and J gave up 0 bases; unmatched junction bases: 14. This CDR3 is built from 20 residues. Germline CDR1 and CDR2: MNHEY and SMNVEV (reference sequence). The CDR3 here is CASSLLAGERALISTDTQYF. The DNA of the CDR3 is TGTGCCAGCAGTTTACTAGCGGGAGAGAGAGCGCTTATTAGCACAGATACGCAGTATTTT.

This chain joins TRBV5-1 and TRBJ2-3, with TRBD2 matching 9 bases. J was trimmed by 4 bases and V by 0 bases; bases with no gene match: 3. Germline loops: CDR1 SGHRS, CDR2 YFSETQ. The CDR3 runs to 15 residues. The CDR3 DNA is TGCGCCAGCAGCTTGGAGGGCGGGAGGGCAGATACGCAGTATTTT. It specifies CASSLEGGRADTQYF. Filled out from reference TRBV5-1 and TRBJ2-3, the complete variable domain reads KAGVTQTPRYLIKTRGQQVTLSCSPISGHRSVSWYQQTPGQGLQFLFEYFSETQRNKGNFPGRFSGRQFSNSRSEMNVSTLELGDSALYLCASSLEGGRADTQYFGPGTRLTVL.

The CDR3, as DNA: TGTGCCAGCAGTTCCGTCCAGGGGGAGGAGACCCAGTACTTC. Encoded protein: CASSSVQGEETQYF. The J gene is TRBJ2-5, the V gene TRBV6-5; 7 positions match TRBD1. Germline CDR1 MNHEY, CDR2 SVGAGI. The CDR3 is made up of 14 amino acids. V gave up 4 bases and J gave up 5 bases; unmatched junction bases: 7.